This TCR beta chain came from a study of immune heterogeneity within non-small cell lung tumors (dated by TCRdb to 2016 to 2018). Regarding the study in general: By histology, the tumors included 10 non-squamous carcinomas, a few squamous cell carcinomas and 1 tumor not otherwise specified. Binding of neoantigens to the HLA alleles of each patient was predicted with netMHCpan-3.0 for mutant peptides of 8 to 11 amino acids. TCR repertoires were analyzed from 55 to 60 tumor loci of fewer than 16 patients, while transcriptome data covered only about 45 loci from about a dozen patients. To look at intratumoral immune heterogeneity, the study ran whole-exome sequencing, RNA-seq and TCR beta repertoire sequencing on several spatially distinct regions taken from every NSCLC tumor. The paper's findings and limits, for the study overall: Local T-cell repertoire clonality showed a statistically significant but moderate positive correlation with local tumor mutational burden (R around 0.36). Within a patient, identical dominant CDR3B clonotypes were found to recur across loci, yet unique high-frequency clones were also harbored in different tumor locations. High-frequency TCR beta clonotypes were largely distinct between individual patients.

This clonotype is termed medium-sized (0.01 to 0.1%). Its specific antigen is unknown. No clone much larger than this one lies a single base away; base qualities are absent. Genomic DNA was extracted from bulk tumor tissue and used as the TCR template, and roughly 590 ng gDNA was amplified per sample. During surgery, several biopsies were collected from each primary tumor and placed as far from one another as possible within the tumor mass. The study cohort was described as untreated, and patients were newly diagnosed NSCLC cases undergoing curative surgery. The donor group was made up of approximately 16 newly diagnosed non-small cell lung cancer patients undergoing surgery with curative intent. A couple of independent pathologists reviewed the resected tumor masses. Only high-quality DNA and RNA samples were carried forward to sequencing. Trimming removed 5 bases from V and 0 bases from J; the gene matches leave 13 bases unexplained. From its cysteine to its phenylalanine, the CDR3 spans 18 amino acids. The entry retains the CDR3 DNA only, 54 bases that are in frame from base 1.

The TCR beta CDR3 region was amplified with a multiplex PCR system whose first round of about 11 cycles used 32 V-gene forward primers and 13 J-gene reverse primers. First-round PCR used a QIAGEN Multiplex PCR Kit, and primer sequences were filed in Chinese patent CN105087789A. In a second PCR round, Illumina universal primers were added with the Phusion High-Fidelity PCR Kit. TCR libraries were paired-end sequenced at 151 bp read length on the Illumina HiSeq X Ten platform. Turning to the authors' computational methods: Cutadapt was used to discard reads without multiplex PCR primers, PEAR merged the read pairs, and MiXCR with default settings called the CDR3 regions. Repertoire diversity was assessed by Shannon entropy, and clonality was calculated as one minus the Shannon entropy divided by the ln of the count of productive unique sequences. Clonotypes at a frequency of at least 0.5% were defined as dominant or high-frequency T-cell clones. Through fastp at Q25 and MiXCR, TCRdb rebuilt clones from the public reads, retaining in-frame beta chains. Identical CDR3 proteins give one entry, which carries the most common genes and DNA. These V and J calls are TCRdb output, not the study's own analysis. The sample table holds 20,000 to 25,000 distinct CDR3 sequences, of which 25% to 35% were seen once. The top ten clones comprise 3% to 4% of the sample.

The clonotype was recovered from a man aged 40-49 years with non-small cell lung cancer. The V gene is TRBV12-3 or TRBV12-4 and the J gene is TRBJ1-3; 7 bases in between match TRBD1. The sample comprised lung tumor tissue. The DNA sequence reads TGTGCCAGCAGTAAACCGGGACAGAATAGAGTCTCTGGAAACACCATATATTTT. It translates to CASSKPGQNRVSGNTIYF.